These 18 T cell receptor beta chains came from one sample sequenced in a study of OX40 agonist ivuxolimab in advanced cancers. Generated by immunoSEQ multiplex PCR, the TCRdb table keeps only in-frame clones and is missing some. This sample has about 46,000 clones, with 70% to 90% found just once. This sample comprised CD4+ or CD8+ T cells sorted from blood, obtained in a trial of the OX40 agonist ivuxolimab. Every receptor here comes from an adult with an advanced solid tumor such as melanoma, head and neck, liver or kidney cancer.

This clone has only one observation. This chain joins TRBV28 and TRBJ2-3; TRBD2 agrees at 9 bases. V shed 5 bases, J shed 2 bases, and the junction held 17 bases outside the gene matches. From germline, CDR1 is MDHEN and CDR2 SYDVKM. This CDR3 has 19 residues. As DNA, the CDR3 is TGTGCCAGCAGTCATCCGACTTTAGCGGGGGATATCTTCACAGATACGCAGTATTTT. Its translation: CASSHPTLAGDIFTDTQYF.

The CDR3 loop is CASKSGVDQPQHF. In DNA form, the CDR3 reads TGTGCCAGTAAATCAGGGGTAGATCAGCCCCAGCATTTT. The chain has TRBV19 and TRBJ1-5, with D possibly being TRBD1 (6 bases). Trimming left V 7 bases short and J 5 bases short, with 12 bases between. In germline, CDR1 is LNHDA, CDR2 SQIVND (reference sequence). The CDR3 has 13 amino acids. Based on the CDR3 plus reference TRBV19 and TRBJ1-5, the full variable domain is DGGITQSPKYLFRKEGQNVTLSCEQNLNHDAMYWYRQDPGQGLRLIYYSQIVNDFQKGDIAEGYSVSREKKESFPLTVTSAQKNPTAFYLCASKSGVDQPQHFGDGTRLSIL.

The rearrangement uses TRBV6-5 and TRBJ1-2; a possible D gene is TRBD1 (5 bases). V was clipped by 10 bases and J by 8 bases, with 20 bases between them. The germline gives CDR1 MNHEY, CDR2 SVGAGI. The CDR3 runs to 13 residues. The CDR3 DNA is TGTGCCACGCGGGACCCCCTACTAGCAGGCTACACCTTC. Translation gives CATRDPLLAGYTF.

The chain links TRBV10-3 to TRBJ2-2; 9 bases are shared with TRBD2. The CDR3 has 17 amino acids. Germline V lookup: CDR1 ENHRY, CDR2 SYGVKD. With V trimmed by 4 bases and J by 3 bases, 9 bases remained unmatched. The CDR3 region has the DNA TGTGCCATCAGTGGGCCGTGGGGCGGGAGGGACACCGGGGAGCTGTTTTTT. Protein sequence: CAISGPWGGRDTGELFF.

In its sample, this clone was seen once. The chain carries TRBV5-4 and TRBJ2-7; 10 bases line up with TRBD2. The CDR3 runs to 16 residues. Trimming cost V 0 bases and J 6 bases; bases outside gene matches: 9. CDR1 and CDR2 (germline): SGHNT, YYREEE (reference sequence). The CDR3 DNA reads as TGTGCCAGCAGCTTGGCGCTAGCGGGAGCTTGGGGCGAGCAGTACTTC. Encoded protein: CASSLALAGAWGEQYF.

The CDR3 DNA sequence: TGTGCCAGCAGCGTGGTCCCGGGACTAGCGAGCACAGATACGCAGTATTTT. Protein sequence: CASSVVPGLASTDTQYF. The chain has TRBV5-4 and TRBJ2-3; 10 nucleotides align to TRBD2. This CDR3 is built from 17 residues. The trim removed 4 bases at V and 0 bases at J, leaving 8 bases unmatched. The V gene's germline CDR1 is SGHNT and CDR2 YYREEE (reference sequence).

The chain combines TRBV29-1 with TRBJ2-2, with 9 bases that match TRBD2. V dropped 5 bases and J dropped 4; count of bases not matched to a gene: 5. CDR1 and CDR2 from the germline V gene are SQVTM and ANQGSEA. The length of the CDR3 is 14 residues. The CDR3 sequence: CSVQISGGTGELFF. CDR3 sequence (DNA): TGCAGCGTTCAGATTAGCGGGGGCACCGGGGAGCTGTTTTTT.

The chain links TRBV27 to TRBJ2-7, with 10 bases identical to TRBD1. The CDR3 extends over 14 amino acids. V lost 5 bases to trimming and J lost 2 bases; unmatched junction nucleotides: 3. Germline-derived CDR1 and CDR2 are MNHEY and SMNVEV (reference sequence). CDR3 region: CASSRDRGAYEQYF. The CDR3 DNA is TGTGCCAGCAGTCGGGACAGGGGTGCCTACGAGCAGTACTTC.

The CDR3 DNA reads as TGTGCCAGCAGTCTAGGGGGGCAGATGAACACTGAAGCTTTCTTT. Its translation: CASSLGGQMNTEAFF. The V and J genes are TRBV6-6 and TRBJ1-1; a possible D gene is TRBD1 (6 bases). CDR3 length: 15 amino acids. Trimming took 5 bases from V and 0 from J, leaving 13 bases between them. Germline lookup yields CDR1 MNHNY and CDR2 SVGAGI (reference sequence).

V is TRBV6-5 and J is TRBJ1-6; 9 bases line up with TRBD1. The V segment lost 5 bases and the J segment 11 bases; nucleotides outside the gene matches: 4. This CDR3 comprises 13 residues. Per the germline V gene, CDR1 is MNHEY and CDR2 is SVGAGI. The CDR3 DNA follows: TGTGCCAGCAGTGGACAGGGGAGAACACCCCTCCACTTT. Amino acids: CASSGQGRTPLHF.

The gene calls are TRBV5-6 and TRBJ2-3; D gene uncertain. Trimming took 0 bases from V and 1 from J, leaving 12 bases between them. Germline-derived CDR1 and CDR2 are SGHDT and YYEEEE. This CDR3 comprises 16 residues. CDR3 protein: CASSLGHLRGTDTQYF. CDR3 DNA sequence: TGTGCCAGCAGCTTGGGGCACTTAAGGGGCACAGATACGCAGTATTTT.

The genes are TRBV30 and TRBJ1-4; D is uncertain. The ends were cut back, 0 bases at V and 2 bases at J, with 13 bases in the middle. From germline, CDR1 is GTSNPN and CDR2 SVGIG (reference sequence). CDR3 length: 16 amino acids. The CDR3 DNA follows: TGTGCCTGGAGTGTATTCCCACCAGGCACTAATGAAAAACTGTTTTTT. It codes for CAWSVFPPGTNEKLFF.

J is TRBJ1-4 and V is TRBV11-2, with D tentatively TRBD1 (6 bases). Germline V gives CDR1 SGHAT, CDR2 FQNNGV. The V and J ends lost 4 bases and 8 bases respectively, with 17 bases between them. This CDR3 region has 15 residues. In nucleotides, the CDR3 is TGTGCCAGCAGCTACGGACAGCGGGGACGGGAAAAACTGTTTTTT. Its protein product is CASSYGQRGREKLFF.

This chain uses TRBV6-5 with TRBJ1-2; maybe TRBD1 (5 bases). Germline V gives CDR1 MNHEY, CDR2 SVGAGI. The CDR3 length is 14 residues. V was shortened by 0 bases and J by 4 bases, with 9 bases between the two germline ends. Here the CDR3 DNA reads TGTGCCAGCAGTTACTCGAAAAGGGGCTATGGCTACACCTTC. Protein product: CASSYSKRGYGYTF.

The J gene is TRBJ2-1, the V gene TRBV11-2, with 13 nucleotides matching TRBD2. V dropped 5 bases and J dropped 10; count of bases not matched to a gene: 11. Germline assignment: CDR1 SGHAT and CDR2 FQNNGV. CDR3 size: 16 residues. The CDR3, as DNA: TGTGCCAGCAGCCCAACCGGGACTAGCGGGGTAAGAGAGCAGTTCTTC. Protein: CASSPTGTSGVREQFF.

The chain combines TRBV19 with TRBJ2-5; 10 bases align to TRBD2. The CDR3 is made up of 16 amino acids. Germline values: CDR1 LNHDA, CDR2 SQIVND (reference sequence). With V trimmed by 6 bases and J by 2 bases, 9 bases remained unmatched. CDR3 DNA sequence: TGTGCCAGTAGGAAGGGGCTAGCGGGGGATCAAGAGACCCAGTACTTC. This translates into CASRKGLAGDQETQYF.

The chain couples TRBV9 to TRBJ1-4; D unclear. Germline V lookup: CDR1 SGDLS, CDR2 YYNGEE. V was trimmed by 4 bases and J by 3 bases, leaving 13 bases between them. The CDR3 is 15 amino acids. The CDR3 DNA reads as TGTGCCAGCAGCCCCGGCAGGCAGTCTAATGAAAAACTGTTTTTT. Amino acid sequence: CASSPGRQSNEKLFF.

V gene TRBV28 combines with J gene TRBJ2-2; tentative D call: TRBD1 (5 bases). Germline loops: CDR1 MDHEN, CDR2 SYDVKM. With 8 bases removed from V and 8 bases from J, the gap between germline ends came to 15 bases. The CDR3 has 13 amino acids. The CDR3 here is CASGSQGTGELFF. The CDR3 region has the DNA TGTGCCAGCGGATCTCAGGGTACTGGGGAGCTGTTTTTT.